This entry features one TCR beta chain sequence. Its specificity is unknown. The data stem from a study of long-term antiretroviral therapy in people with HIV. About the research overall: The earliest samples predate the 2015 immediate-ART recommendation by about a decade.

Study-wide results and caveats: Post-ART, diversity grew, though it stayed under transplant donor control levels. Relative to control repertoires, HIV repertoires exhibited narrower CDR3 length ranges. Missing from the dataset were any data on ART adherence, viral resistance or therapy changes.

The run of the v3.0 immunoSEQ assay was at survey level. This table comes from immunoSEQ multiplex PCR, and its TCRdb copy is limited to in-frame clones, with some not included. The table lists roughly 8,500 clones, 81% of them singletons. The clonotype comes from a man aged 35 to 55 with HIV. The starting material was unsorted PBMCs, obtained around 2.6 years before starting antiretroviral therapy.

The CDR3 protein is CASSETYIGGNTEAFF. The CDR3, as DNA: TGCGCCAGCAGTGAAACGTACATTGGAGGGAACACTGAAGCTTTCTTT. The chain is built from TRBV10-1 and TRBJ1-1, with D hard to call. The length of the CDR3 is 16 residues. The germline V gene encodes CDR1 WNHNN and CDR2 SYGVQD (reference sequence). Trimming took 3 bases from V and 1 from J, leaving 15 bases between them.